This T cell receptor beta chain was documented in a study of cytomegalovirus exposure and HLA in healthy donors. The CDR3 contains 14 residues. Germline V gives CDR1 MNHNY, CDR2 SVGAGI (reference sequence). Unmatched junction bases numbered 8, after V lost 7 bases and J lost 4 bases. Use of 60 Vbeta and 13 Jbeta primers characterized the PCR. TCRdb's copy holds only in-frame clones and misses some; the assay was immunoSEQ multiplex PCR. Counted here are roughly 190,000 clones, approximately 77% occurring once; the ten biggest clones make up about 3.4%. The chain recombines TRBV6-6 with TRBJ2-5; 8 bases are shared with TRBD2. Input material: PBMCs. This TCR derives from a man aged 40-49 years in good health and CMV-seropositive. In DNA form, the CDR3 reads TGTGCCAGCAAAACCGGGACTAGGGGAGAGACCCAGTACTTC. It is translated as CASKTGTRGETQYF.